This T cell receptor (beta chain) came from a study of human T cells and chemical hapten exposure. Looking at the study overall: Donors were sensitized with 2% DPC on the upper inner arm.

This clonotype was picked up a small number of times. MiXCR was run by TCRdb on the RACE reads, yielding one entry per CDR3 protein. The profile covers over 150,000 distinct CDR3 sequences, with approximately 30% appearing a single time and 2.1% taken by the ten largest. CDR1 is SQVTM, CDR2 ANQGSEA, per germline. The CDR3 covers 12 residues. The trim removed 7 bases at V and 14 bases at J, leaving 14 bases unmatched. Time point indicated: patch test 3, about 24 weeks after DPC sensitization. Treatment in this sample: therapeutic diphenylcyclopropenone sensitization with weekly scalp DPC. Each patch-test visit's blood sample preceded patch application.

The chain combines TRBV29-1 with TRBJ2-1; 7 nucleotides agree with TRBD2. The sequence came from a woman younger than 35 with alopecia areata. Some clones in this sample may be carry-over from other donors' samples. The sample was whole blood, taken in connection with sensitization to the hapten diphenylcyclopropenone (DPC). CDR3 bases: TGCAGCGGTCGACTAGCAATCTCCGGCGAGTTCTTC. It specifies CSGRLAISGEFF.